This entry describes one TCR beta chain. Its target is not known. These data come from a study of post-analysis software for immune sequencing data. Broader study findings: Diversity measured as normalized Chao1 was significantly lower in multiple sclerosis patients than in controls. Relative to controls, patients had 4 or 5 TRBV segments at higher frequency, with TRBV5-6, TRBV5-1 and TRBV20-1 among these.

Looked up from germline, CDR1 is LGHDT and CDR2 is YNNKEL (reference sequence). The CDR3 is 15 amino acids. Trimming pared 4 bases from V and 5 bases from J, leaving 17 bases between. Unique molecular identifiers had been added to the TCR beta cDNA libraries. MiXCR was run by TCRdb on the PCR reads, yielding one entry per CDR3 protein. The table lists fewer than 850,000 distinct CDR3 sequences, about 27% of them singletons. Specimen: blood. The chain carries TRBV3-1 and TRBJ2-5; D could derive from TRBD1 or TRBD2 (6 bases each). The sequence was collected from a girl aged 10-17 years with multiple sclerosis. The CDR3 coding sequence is TGTGCCAGCAGCCTTACCACGGGGGCCGGGGAGACCCAGTACTTC. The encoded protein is CASSLTTGAGETQYF.